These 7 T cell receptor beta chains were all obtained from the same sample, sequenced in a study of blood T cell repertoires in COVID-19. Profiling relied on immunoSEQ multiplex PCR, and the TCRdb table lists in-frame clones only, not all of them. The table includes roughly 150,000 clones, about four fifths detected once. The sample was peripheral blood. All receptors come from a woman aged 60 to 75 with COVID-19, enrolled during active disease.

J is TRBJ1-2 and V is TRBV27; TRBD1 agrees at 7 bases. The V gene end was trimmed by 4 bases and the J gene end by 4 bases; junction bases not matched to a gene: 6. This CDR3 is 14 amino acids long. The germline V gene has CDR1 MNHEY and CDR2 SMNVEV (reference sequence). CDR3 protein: CASSWAGGPYGYTF. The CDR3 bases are TGTGCCAGCAGTTGGGCAGGGGGTCCCTATGGCTACACCTTC.

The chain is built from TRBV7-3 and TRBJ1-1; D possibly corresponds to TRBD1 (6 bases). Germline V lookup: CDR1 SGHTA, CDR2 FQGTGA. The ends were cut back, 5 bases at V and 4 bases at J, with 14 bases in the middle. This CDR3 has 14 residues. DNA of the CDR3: TGTGCCAGCAGCCCAATAGGGGGTACCACTGAAGCTTTCTTT. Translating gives CASSPIGGTTEAFF.

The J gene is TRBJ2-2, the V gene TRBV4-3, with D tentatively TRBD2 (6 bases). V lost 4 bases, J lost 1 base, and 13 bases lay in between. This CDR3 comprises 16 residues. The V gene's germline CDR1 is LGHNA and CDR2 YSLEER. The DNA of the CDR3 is TGCGCCAGCAGCCCCCGGGTAGCGGAGAACACCGGGGAGCTGTTTTTT. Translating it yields CASSPRVAENTGELFF.

As DNA, the CDR3 is TGTGCCAGCATAGGCGGGAGCCTCTCCTACAATGAGCAGTTCTTC. Residues: CASIGGSLSYNEQFF. This rearrangement joins TRBV7-9 to TRBJ2-1, with 7 nucleotides matching TRBD2. The junction had 6 bases not matched to a gene; V was cut back by 7 bases and J by 0 bases. CDR3 length: 15 residues. Germline V lookup: CDR1 SEHNR, CDR2 FQNEAQ (reference sequence).

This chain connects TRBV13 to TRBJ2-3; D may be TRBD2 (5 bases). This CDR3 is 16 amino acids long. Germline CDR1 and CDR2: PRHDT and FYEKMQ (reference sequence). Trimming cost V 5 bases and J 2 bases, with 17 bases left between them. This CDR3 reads CASSHRAGRITDTQYF. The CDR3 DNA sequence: TGTGCCAGCAGCCACCGCGCGGGTCGAATCACAGATACGCAGTATTTT.

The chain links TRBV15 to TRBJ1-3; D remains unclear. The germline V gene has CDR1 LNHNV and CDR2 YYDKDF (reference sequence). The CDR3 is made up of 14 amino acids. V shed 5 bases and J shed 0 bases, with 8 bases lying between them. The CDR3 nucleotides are TGTGCCACCAGCGGAGTCCTCTCTGGAAACACCATATATTTT. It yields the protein CATSGVLSGNTIYF.

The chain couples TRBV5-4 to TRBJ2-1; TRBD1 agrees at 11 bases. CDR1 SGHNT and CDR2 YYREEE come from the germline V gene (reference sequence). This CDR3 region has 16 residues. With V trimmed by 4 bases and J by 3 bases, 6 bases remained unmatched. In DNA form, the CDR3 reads TGTGCCAGCAGCGTGACCGGGACAGGGGGCTACAATGAGCAGTTCTTC. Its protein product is CASSVTGTGGYNEQFF.